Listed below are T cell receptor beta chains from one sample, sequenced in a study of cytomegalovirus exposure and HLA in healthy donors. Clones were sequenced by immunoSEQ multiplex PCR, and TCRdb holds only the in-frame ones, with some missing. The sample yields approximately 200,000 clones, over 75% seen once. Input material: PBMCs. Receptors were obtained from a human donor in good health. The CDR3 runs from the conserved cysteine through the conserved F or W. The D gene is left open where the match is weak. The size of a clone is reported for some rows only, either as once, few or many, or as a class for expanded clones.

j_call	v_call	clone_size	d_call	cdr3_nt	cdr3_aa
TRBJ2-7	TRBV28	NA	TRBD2	TGTGCCAGCAGTCCGGGACTAGCGGGAGTCTACGAGCAGTACTTC	CASSPGLAGVYEQYF
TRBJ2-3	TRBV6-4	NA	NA	TGTGCCAGCAGTGAAACCGGGGGAAGCACAGATACGCAGTATTTT	CASSETGGSTDTQYF
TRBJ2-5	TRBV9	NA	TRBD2	TGTGCCAGCAGCGTAGCTCAGGGACTAGAAGAGACCCAGTACTTC	CASSVAQGLEETQYF
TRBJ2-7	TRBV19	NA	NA	TGTGCCAGTAGTATAGTGGCAGGATCCTTCTACGAGCAGTACTTC	CASSIVAGSFYEQYF
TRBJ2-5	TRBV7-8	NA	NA	TGTGCCAGCACCAGGCTTCAAGAGACCCAGTACTTC	CASTRLQETQYF
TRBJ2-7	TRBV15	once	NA	TGTGCCACCAGCCGGGGTCGTGTCGGGAGATCTGAGCAGTACTTC	CATSRGRVGRSEQYF
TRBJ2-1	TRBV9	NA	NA	TGTGCCAGCAGCGACGGCAGGTACTCCTACAATGAGCAGTTCTTC	CASSDGRYSYNEQFF
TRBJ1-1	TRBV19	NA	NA	TGTGCCAGTAGTATAGATAACCGGGGAGGAAACACTGAAGCTTTCTTT	CASSIDNRGGNTEAFF
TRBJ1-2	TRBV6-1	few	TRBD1	TGTGCCAGCAGTGATTTGACAGGGTATGGCTACACCTTC	CASSDLTGYGYTF
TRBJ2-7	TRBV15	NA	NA	TGTGCCACCAGCAGAGTGGCAGGGCCTGGCGAGCAGTACTTC	CATSRVAGPGEQYF
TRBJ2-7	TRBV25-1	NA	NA	TGTGCCAGCAGTGCCTCAGTCTACGAGCAGTACTTC	CASSASVYEQYF
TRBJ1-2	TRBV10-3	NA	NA	TGTGCCATCAGTGACCCCAACTGGGGACACGACTACCCCTTC	CAISDPNWGHDYPF
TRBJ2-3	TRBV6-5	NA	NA	TGTGCCAGCAGTCATGGACAGAACCCCACAGATACGCAGTATTTT	CASSHGQNPTDTQYF
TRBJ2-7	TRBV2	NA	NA	TGTGCCAGCAGTGAAAGGGGCGGGGCGGTCTACGAGCAGTACTTC	CASSERGGAVYEQYF
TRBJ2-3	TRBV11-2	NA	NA	TGTGCCAGCAGCTTAGCGGGCACAGATACGCAGTATTTT	CASSLAGTDTQYF
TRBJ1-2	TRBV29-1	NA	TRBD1	TGCAGCGTAGGGACAGGCCCACGTACTAATAACTATGGCTACACCTTC	CSVGTGPRTNNYGYTF
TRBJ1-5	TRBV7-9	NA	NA	TGTGCCAGCAGCTCGAAGGGGGTCGGCAATCAGCCCCAGCATTTT	CASSSKGVGNQPQHF
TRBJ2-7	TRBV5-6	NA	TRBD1	TGTGCCAGCAGCTACGGACAGGGCTACGAGCAGTACTTC	CASSYGQGYEQYF
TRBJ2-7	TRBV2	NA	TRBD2	TGTGCCAGCAGTGGGCTCGGGGGGTTAACCTACGAGCAGTACTTC	CASSGLGGLTYEQYF
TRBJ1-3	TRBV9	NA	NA	TGTGCCAGCAAACCGGCAGGGACTGGAAACACCATATATTTT	CASKPAGTGNTIYF
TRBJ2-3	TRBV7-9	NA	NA	TGTTCCAGCAGCGACCCGGGAGAACCCACGCGCACTACAGATACGCAGTATTTT	CSSSDPGEPTRTTDTQYF
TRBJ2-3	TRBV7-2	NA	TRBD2	TGTGCCAGCAGCTCCCTACTAGCGGGAGGTTCAGATACGCAGTATTTT	CASSSLLAGGSDTQYF
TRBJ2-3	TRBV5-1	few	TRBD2	TGCGCCAGCAGCTTTGGTGATAGCGGGAAGGGCACAGATACGCAGTATTTT	CASSFGDSGKGTDTQYF
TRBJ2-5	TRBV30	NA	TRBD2	TGTGCCTGGATTACCGCGGGAGGGGAGACCCAGTACTTC	CAWITAGGETQYF
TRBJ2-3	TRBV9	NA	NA	TGTGCCAGCAGCGTAGTGAATCGGGATGGAAGCACAGATACGCAGTATTTT	CASSVVNRDGSTDTQYF
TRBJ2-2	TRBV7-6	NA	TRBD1	TGTGCCAGCAGCTTAGAAGGGGGCCCTCTGGGCGGGGAGCTGTTTTTT	CASSLEGGPLGGELFF
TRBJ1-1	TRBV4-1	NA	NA	TGCGCCAGCAGCCAACTACTGACAGGCAACACTGAAGCTTTCTTT	CASSQLLTGNTEAFF
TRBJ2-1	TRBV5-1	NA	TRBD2	TGCGCCAGCAGCTTGGTCGGGGGGAGGACCAATGAGCAGTTCTTC	CASSLVGGRTNEQFF
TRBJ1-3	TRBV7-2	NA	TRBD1	TGTGCCAGCAGCCAGCATGGGACAGTTTTTTCTGGAAACACCATATATTTT	CASSQHGTVFSGNTIYF
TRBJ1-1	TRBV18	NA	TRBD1	TGTGCCAGCTCACCCCTTGTGACAGGGCGTAATACTGAAGCTTTCTTT	CASSPLVTGRNTEAFF
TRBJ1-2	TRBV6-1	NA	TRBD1	TGTGCCAGCAGTGAAGCGGATGGACAGGGAAGAGGGGGCTACACCTTC	CASSEADGQGRGGYTF
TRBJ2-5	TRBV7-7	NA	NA	TGTGCTAGCAGCCGTTCGGGAGAGACCCAGTACTTC	CASSRSGETQYF
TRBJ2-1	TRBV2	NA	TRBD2	TGTGCCAGCAGGGGTGTAGCGGGAGGGCCCTCTGAGCAGTTCTTC	CASRGVAGGPSEQFF
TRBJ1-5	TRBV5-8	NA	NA	TGTGCCAGCAGCTCGAGGCCAGCCGCGGGATATCAGCCCCAGCATTTT	CASSSRPAAGYQPQHF
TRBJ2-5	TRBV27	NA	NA	TGTGCCCTTGAAGGGGTCAGGACCGACGAAGGAGAGACCCAGTACTTC	CALEGVRTDEGETQYF
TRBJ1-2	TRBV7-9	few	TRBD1	TGTGCCAGCAGCCGACAGGGGCACGACTATGGCTACACCTTC	CASSRQGHDYGYTF
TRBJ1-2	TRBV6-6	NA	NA	TGTGCCAGCAGGGAGACAGTTAACTATGGCTACACCTTC	CASRETVNYGYTF
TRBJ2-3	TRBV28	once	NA	TGTGCCAGCAGTTTAGGGCGATTTACGCAGTATTTT	CASSLGRFTQYF
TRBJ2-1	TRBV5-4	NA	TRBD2	TGTGCCAGCAGTTTGGGACTAGCGGGATCCTACAATGAGCAGTTCTTC	CASSLGLAGSYNEQFF
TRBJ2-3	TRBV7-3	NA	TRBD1	TGTGCCAGCAGCCCAGGGGGACAGCCCCCTGGTACGCAGTATTTT	CASSPGGQPPGTQYF
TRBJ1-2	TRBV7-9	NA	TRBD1	TGTGCCAGCAGCTTAGGGAGGGACAGTTCATATGGCTACACCTTC	CASSLGRDSSYGYTF
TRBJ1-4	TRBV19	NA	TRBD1	TGTGCCAGTAGTATCCCGGACAGGGCCCCAAAACTGTTTTTT	CASSIPDRAPKLFF